Below are 9 T cell receptor beta chains sequenced from a single sample in a study of shared clonotypes between healthy human individuals. Generated by immunoSEQ multiplex PCR, the TCRdb table keeps only in-frame clones and is missing some. Of some 1.5 million clones in the sample, 98% are singletons; the top ten hold roughly 0.45%. Sequenced: naive CD4+ T cells sorted from blood. Described subset: CD45RA+ positively selected. The source is a man aged 25 to 45 in good health.

The chain has TRBV5-3 and TRBJ1-2, with TRBD1 matching 10 bases. TRBV5-3 is classed as an ORF, of uncertain function. There are 16 residues in the CDR3. Trimming at V came to 4 bases and at J to 4 bases, leaving 10 bases not matched to a gene. For the CDR3, the DNA is TGTGCCAGAAGCCCGGGACAGGGGATTGATCTCTATGGCTACACCTTC. Protein product: CARSPGQGIDLYGYTF.

CDR3 bases: TGTGCCAGCAGTTACTCTCGGTGGACACCCAATCAGCCCCAGCATTTT. Its protein product is CASSYSRWTPNQPQHF. This chain links TRBV6-5 with TRBJ1-5; D perhaps matches TRBD1 (5 bases). The CDR3 length is 16 residues. Germline V gives CDR1 MNHEY, CDR2 SVGAGI. Trimming took off 0 bases at V and 3 bases at J, with 12 bases between the two ends.

CDR3 loop: CASSLDPGPKTGELFF. CDR3 DNA sequence: TGTGCCAGCAGCCTCGACCCGGGACCCAAGACCGGGGAGCTGTTTTTT. This chain uses TRBV7-6 with TRBJ2-2, with D perhaps TRBD1 or TRBD2 (5 bases each). CDR3 length: 16 amino acids. The germline gives CDR1 SGHVS, CDR2 FNYEAQ. The V end was cut by 5 bases, the J end by 5 bases, with 18 bases between.

The CDR3 loop reads CASSLARDGEAFF. The CDR3 DNA is TGTGCCAGCAGCTTAGCCCGGGACGGGGAAGCTTTCTTT. J is TRBJ1-1 and V is TRBV7-2, with a weak D call TRBD1 (5 bases). CDR1 SGHTA and CDR2 FQGNSA come from the germline V gene. V was trimmed by 0 bases and J by 8 bases, leaving 10 bases between them. This CDR3 has 13 residues.

The CDR3 protein is CASSLGVTRRELHEQYF. The CDR3 region has the DNA TGTGCCAGCAGCTTAGGGGTGACACGAAGGGAGCTCCACGAGCAGTACTTC. V usage is TRBV11-3 and J usage is TRBJ2-7; D is perhaps TRBD2 (5 bases). Trimming removed 1 base at V and 5 bases at J, with 21 bases between. CDR1 and CDR2 from the germline V gene are SGHNT and YENEEA. The CDR3 runs to 17 residues.

The V and J genes are TRBV5-5 and TRBJ2-7; D might be TRBD1 (5 bases). Germline V gives CDR1 SGHKS, CDR2 YYEKEE (reference sequence). V lost 0 bases to trimming and J lost 3 bases, with 13 bases between them. This CDR3 has 15 amino acids. The CDR3, as DNA: TGTGCCAGCAGCTTGGCGGGTGGGGCGGACTACGAGCAGTACTTC. This sequence encodes CASSLAGGADYEQYF.

The gene calls are TRBV5-5 and TRBJ1-5; no reliable D call. CDR1 is SGHKS, CDR2 YYEKEE, per germline (reference sequence). Trimming removed 0 bases at V and 6 bases at J, with 19 bases between. The length of the CDR3 is 17 residues. CDR3 region: CASSLVVGIERRQPQHF. The CDR3 DNA is TGTGCCAGCAGCTTGGTTGTGGGCATCGAGAGGCGTCAGCCCCAGCATTTT. The full variable domain, its missing parts supplied by reference TRBV5-5 and TRBJ1-5, is DAGVTQSPTHLIKTRGQQVTLRCSPISGHKSVSWYQQVLGQGPQFIFQYYEKEERGRGNFPDRFSARQFPNYSSELNVNALLLGDSALYLCASSLVVGIERRQPQHFGDGTRLSIL.

CDR3 residues: CASRPIRDDRSYTF. CDR3 bases: TGTGCCAGCAGACCGATCAGAGACGATCGGAGCTACACCTTC. The rearrangement joins TRBV28 to TRBJ1-2; D is unclear. The germline V gene has CDR1 MDHEN and CDR2 SYDVKM. This CDR3 region has 14 residues. Trimming pared 6 bases from V and 9 bases from J, leaving 20 bases between.

Of note for this clone: The sample carries other DNA sequences with the same CDR3. The chain carries TRBV5-1 and TRBJ1-4, with D unresolved. Germline V lookup: CDR1 SGHRS, CDR2 YFSETQ. Trimming removed 4 bases from V and 0 bases from J, with 7 bases in between. The CDR3 is made up of 14 amino acids. CDR3 sequence reads: CASSDGATNEKLFF. DNA of the CDR3: TGCGCCAGCAGCGACGGAGCAACTAATGAAAAACTGTTTTTT.